The 27 T cell receptor beta chains listed next were all sequenced from one sample in a study of identical twins. TCRdb re-derived calls from the 5' RACE reads in MiXCR, one entry per CDR3 protein. This sample has roughly 350,000 distinct CDR3 sequences, with about 12% found just once. These data were also filed under a second study, of yellow fever vaccine responses in identical twins.

The sample was CD8+ T cells sorted from blood. These receptors were collected from a woman between 18 and 30 years old in good health.

The chain employs TRBV9 and TRBJ1-1; TRBD1 is a possible D gene (6 bases). The V gene's germline CDR1 is SGDLS and CDR2 YYNGEE. V lost 8 bases and J lost 0, with 14 bases in between. CDR3 length: 14 residues. The CDR3 DNA reads as TGTGCCAGTGAACCGCGGACAGTGAACACTGAAGCTTTCTTT. It yields the protein CASEPRTVNTEAFF. Variable domain in full (rest from reference TRBV9 and TRBJ1-1): DSGVTQTPKHLITATGQRVTLRCSPRSGDLSVYWYQQSLDQGLQFLIQYYNGEERAKGNILERFSAQQFPDLHSELNLSSLELGDSALYFCASEPRTVNTEAFFGQGTRLTVV.

The rearrangement uses TRBV19 and TRBJ2-1, with no clear D. The germline CDR1 and CDR2 sequences are LNHDA and SQIVND (reference sequence). The V and J ends lost 1 base and 8 bases respectively, with 6 bases between them. CDR3 size: 12 residues. The CDR3 region has the DNA TGTGCCAGTAGTATAGGTTCCCATGAGCAGTTCTTC. Protein sequence: CASSIGSHEQFF.

This chain links TRBV12-3 or TRBV12-4 with TRBJ1-1; 7 bases are a match to TRBD1. Trimming cost V 2 bases and J 7 bases; bases outside gene matches: 7. The CDR3 covers 14 residues. The CDR3 protein is CASSLLQGRSEAFF. CDR3 coding DNA: TGTGCCAGCAGTTTACTACAGGGGAGGAGTGAAGCTTTCTTT.

This clonotype has at least ten counts. This chain uses TRBV4-1 with TRBJ2-3, with D unresolved. The length of the CDR3 is 12 residues. V was cut by 1 base and J by 10 bases, with 9 bases left in between. Germline V gene sequence: CDR1 MGHRA, CDR2 YSYEKL. Here the CDR3 reads CASSQVISAQYF. CDR3 sequence (DNA): TGCGCCAGCAGCCAAGTTATTAGTGCGCAGTATTTT.

This clonotype was seen at least ten times. The chain is built from TRBV24-1 and TRBJ1-5; TRBD1 might be the D (6 bases). Trimming cost V 4 bases and J 6 bases, with 12 bases left between them. CDR1 KGHDR and CDR2 SFDVKD come from the germline V gene. This CDR3 has 14 residues. The CDR3 region is CATSETGGGQPQHF. The CDR3 bases are TGTGCCACCAGTGAGACAGGTGGTGGTCAGCCCCAGCATTTT.

This clonotype came up a few times. The chain carries TRBV3-1 and TRBJ2-1; 7 bases fit TRBD2. This CDR3 has 16 amino acids. The germline CDR1 and CDR2 sequences are LGHDT and YNNKEL (reference sequence). V shed 0 bases and J 7 bases; nucleotides not matched to a gene: 9. CDR3 DNA sequence: TGTGCCAGCAGCCAAGATAGGCTAGCGGACTTAAATGAGCAGTTCTTC. It translates to CASSQDRLADLNEQFF.

This clonotype showed up just a few times. The chain uses TRBV10-3 and TRBJ1-1; no clear D. The germline V gene encodes CDR1 ENHRY and CDR2 SYGVKD. The CDR3 spans 15 residues. Deletions cut 0 bases from V and 4 bases from J, with 12 bases between. CDR3 residues: CAISESEGGTTEAFF. The CDR3 nucleotides read TGTGCCATCAGTGAGTCGGAGGGCGGAACCACTGAAGCTTTCTTT.

The sample holds a few counts of this clonotype. The rearrangement joins TRBV29-1 to TRBJ2-7, with TRBD2 identical over 11 bases. V dropped 5 bases and J dropped 0; count of bases not matched to a gene: 9. From germline, CDR1 is SQVTM and CDR2 ANQGSEA. CDR3 length equals 16 residues. The CDR3 loop is CSVSLAGGPSSYEQYF. CDR3 nucleotide sequence: TGCAGCGTTTCCTTAGCGGGAGGGCCGAGCTCCTACGAGCAGTACTTC.

This chain links TRBV24-1 with TRBJ2-1, with D perhaps TRBD2 (7 bases). The CDR3 length is 15 residues. Germline values: CDR1 KGHDR, CDR2 SFDVKD. V was pared by 3 bases and J by 5 bases, with 13 bases between. CDR3 amino acids: CATSDSRGAHNEQFF. CDR3 sequence (DNA): TGTGCCACCAGTGATAGCCGGGGGGCCCACAATGAGCAGTTCTTC.

This clonotype was counted only a few times. The chain combines TRBV12-3 or TRBV12-4 with TRBJ2-1, with D possibly being TRBD1 (6 bases). The CDR3 is made up of 16 amino acids. V lost 5 bases and J lost 3, with 17 bases in between. As DNA, the CDR3 is TGTGCCAGCAGTATACGACTCCAGGGGTACTACAATGAGCAGTTCTTC. Amino acid sequence: CASSIRLQGYYNEQFF.

This clonotype was seen many times. This sequence joins TRBV5-1 and TRBJ2-2; D not certain. The germline V gene has CDR1 SGHRS and CDR2 YFSETQ. Trimming shortened V by 1 base and J by 1 base, and 5 bases separated the two germline ends. The CDR3 has 14 residues. Here the CDR3 DNA reads TGCGCCAGCAGCTTGCGTGGGAACACCGGGGAGCTGTTTTTT. Its protein product is CASSLRGNTGELFF.

This clonotype appeared a few times. This chain uses TRBV27 with TRBJ2-5; 8 positions match TRBD2. CDR1 and CDR2 (germline): MNHEY, SMNVEV (reference sequence). CDR3 size: 15 residues. J lost 1 base, V lost 5 bases, and 6 bases had no gene match. The CDR3 spells CASSPWSGGQETQYF. CDR3 in DNA: TGTGCCAGCAGTCCGTGGAGCGGGGGCCAAGAGACCCAGTACTTC.

This rearrangement joins TRBV5-1 to TRBJ2-2; D is undetermined. The CDR3 runs 15 residues. Germline V CDR1 and CDR2: SGHRS, YFSETQ. V was shortened by 0 bases and J by 0 bases, with 6 bases between the two germline ends. CDR3 in DNA: TGCGCCAGCAGCTTGGATGGTTCGAACACCGGGGAGCTGTTTTTT. Translating it yields CASSLDGSNTGELFF.

This clonotype was seen many times. The rearrangement links TRBV12-3 or TRBV12-4 to TRBJ2-5; D is unclear. The CDR3 extends over 15 amino acids. V lost 5 bases and J 2 bases, leaving 15 bases between the germline ends. The CDR3 nucleotides are TGTGCCAGCAGTACTATGGGATCAGGACAAGAGACCCAGTACTTC. Its protein is CASSTMGSGQETQYF.

This clonotype has a count of ten or more. The gene calls are TRBV4-2 and TRBJ2-2, with TRBD2 identical over 9 bases. Unmatched junction bases numbered 11, after V lost 5 bases and J lost 7 bases. CDR1 LGHNA and CDR2 YNFKEQ come from the germline V gene. CDR3 size: 16 residues. The CDR3 protein is CASSDSTGTSFGELFF. DNA for the CDR3: TGTGCCAGCAGCGATTCGACCGGGACTAGCTTCGGGGAGCTGTTTTTT.

The chain joins TRBV27 to TRBJ2-5; D gene uncertain. CDR1 and CDR2 from the germline V gene are MNHEY and SMNVEV (reference sequence). The CDR3 totals 13 residues. Trimming removed 1 base from V and 1 base from J, with 4 bases in between. The CDR3 DNA reads as TGTGCCAGCAGTTTATACCCCCAAGAGACCCAGTACTTC. Residues: CASSLYPQETQYF.

The rearrangement joins TRBV6-5 to TRBJ2-1; D remains ambiguous. The V end lost 2 bases, the J end lost 6 bases, and 2 bases lay between the germline ends. The CDR3 has 11 residues. Germline V gives CDR1 MNHEY, CDR2 SVGAGI. Here the CDR3 DNA reads TGTGCCAGCAGTTACCGCAATGAGCAGTTCTTC. It specifies CASSYRNEQFF.

The rearrangement joins TRBV5-1 to TRBJ1-2, with D maybe TRBD1 (5 bases). V dropped 1 base and J dropped 6 bases, with 16 bases sitting between them. This CDR3 region has 15 residues. Germline V gives CDR1 SGHRS, CDR2 YFSETQ. The CDR3 loop is CASSLLGRAGDGYTF. The CDR3 nucleotides read TGCGCCAGCAGCTTGTTGGGCAGGGCCGGGGATGGCTACACCTTC. Complete variable domain (other parts from reference TRBV5-1 and TRBJ1-2): KAGVTQTPRYLIKTRGQQVTLSCSPISGHRSVSWYQQTPGQGLQFLFEYFSETQRNKGNFPGRFSGRQFSNSRSEMNVSTLELGDSALYLCASSLLGRAGDGYTFGSGTRLTVV.

This clonotype was recorded a few times. The chain employs TRBV5-6 and TRBJ1-2, with 8 nucleotides matching TRBD1. Germline loops: CDR1 SGHDT, CDR2 YYEEEE. Trimming took 3 bases from V and 9 from J; bases not matched to a gene: 19. The length of the CDR3 is 17 residues. The CDR3 here is CASSWRAGTGTSSSYTF. CDR3 coding DNA: TGTGCCAGCAGCTGGCGGGCTGGGACAGGAACCTCTAGTAGCTACACCTTC.

This clonotype has just a few counts. The genes are TRBV12-3 or TRBV12-4 and TRBJ2-3; 7 bases agree with TRBD1. The trim removed 6 bases at V and 0 bases at J, leaving 9 bases unmatched. There are 16 residues in the CDR3. CDR3 residues: CASRGTAYSSTDTQYF. The CDR3 nucleotides read TGTGCCAGCAGGGGGACAGCGTATTCTAGCACAGATACGCAGTATTTT.

This clonotype has a count of ten or more. The rearrangement uses TRBV11-2 and TRBJ1-2; 10 nucleotides match TRBD1. Germline CDR1 SGHAT, CDR2 FQNNGV. The V and J ends lost 1 base and 3 bases, in that order; junction bases with no gene match: 2. The CDR3 totals 15 residues. CDR3 in amino acids: CASSLGDRGDYGYTF. CDR3 sequence (DNA): TGTGCCAGCAGCTTAGGGGACAGGGGAGACTATGGCTACACCTTC. The full variable domain, its missing parts supplied by reference TRBV11-2 and TRBJ1-2, is EAGVAQSPRYKIIEKRQSVAFWCNPISGHATLYWYQQILGQGPKLLIQFQNNGVVDDSQLPKDRFSAERLKGVDSTLKIQPAKLEDSAVYLCASSLGDRGDYGYTFGSGTRLTVV.

The chain has TRBV5-6 and TRBJ1-6, with D unresolved. Germline V gene data show CDR1 as SGHDT and CDR2 as YYEEEE. The CDR3 runs to 13 residues. V was clipped by 2 bases and J by 8 bases, with 8 bases between them. As DNA, the CDR3 is TGTGCCAGCAGCTTCGGGTGGGATTCACCCCTCCACTTT. The encoded protein is CASSFGWDSPLHF.

This clonotype was picked up a small number of times. The J gene is TRBJ1-1, the V gene TRBV29-1; no firm D call. V was cut by 2 bases and J by 3 bases, with 7 bases left in between. This CDR3 region has 12 residues. The V gene's germline CDR1 is SQVTM and CDR2 ANQGSEA. The DNA of the CDR3 is TGCAGCGTTGAATGGGGTCACACTGAAGCTTTCTTT. This sequence encodes CSVEWGHTEAFF.

This clonotype was found a few times. The chain is built from TRBV20-1 and TRBJ2-4, with unresolved D. Germline V gene data show CDR1 as DFQATT and CDR2 as SNEGSKA (reference sequence). V lost 0 bases to trimming and J lost 5 bases, with 11 bases between them. This CDR3 has 14 amino acids. The chain's CDR3 is CSAREATLENIQYF. In nucleotides, the CDR3 is TGCAGTGCTAGAGAAGCAACGTTAGAAAACATTCAGTACTTC.

This clonotype appeared a few times. This rearrangement joins TRBV7-9 to TRBJ1-2; D possibly corresponds to TRBD1 (6 bases). The CDR3 totals 14 residues. V was shortened by 5 bases and J by 7 bases, with 17 bases between the two germline ends. Looked up from germline, CDR1 is SEHNR and CDR2 is FQNEAQ (reference sequence). CDR3 sequence: CASSPPGGRGGYTF. CDR3 DNA sequence: TGTGCCAGCAGCCCCCCCGGGGGGCGCGGTGGCTACACCTTC.

The genes are TRBV20-1 and TRBJ2-7, with D possibly being TRBD1 or TRBD2 (7 bases each). V shed 2 bases and J shed 3 bases, with 23 bases lying between them. Germline CDR1 reads DFQATT; CDR2 reads SNEGSKA (reference sequence). CDR3 length: 17 residues. CDR3 region: CSARPTGEGLYGYEQYF. CDR3 in DNA: TGCAGTGCTAGACCTACAGGGGAGGGACTCTACGGCTACGAGCAGTACTTC.

The chain combines TRBV4-2 with TRBJ2-2; possible D gene TRBD2, 6 bases. Germline-derived CDR1 and CDR2 are LGHNA and YNFKEQ. The CDR3 contains 16 residues. With 0 bases removed from V and 5 bases from J, the gap between germline ends came to 13 bases. The CDR3 bases are TGTGCCAGCAGCCAAGAAGACGGGGGAGGTACCGGGGAGCTGTTTTTT. This gives the protein CASSQEDGGGTGELFF.